What follows is one T cell receptor (beta chain) and its context. Its antigen is not identified. These data belong to a study of cytomegalovirus exposure and HLA in healthy donors. Study-wide results and caveats: There were some public TCRs occurring in many donors, but most TCR sequences were rare.

Primers for the PCR totalled 60 Vbeta and 13 Jbeta. The repertoire was sequenced with immunoSEQ multiplex PCR; TCRdb's copy has only in-frame clones and lacks some. The sample has about 190,000 clones, roughly 82% seen once. The TCR sequence derives from a woman aged 50 to 60 in good health and CMV-seropositive. The sequencing sample was made of PBMCs.

The CDR3 bases are TGTGCCAGCAGCTTAATGTCAAACACCGGGGAGCTGTTTTTT. Translation gives CASSLMSNTGELFF. The chain couples TRBV7-3 to TRBJ2-2; no firm D call. V lost 1 base to trimming and J lost 2 bases, with 5 bases between them. The CDR3 totals 14 residues. The germline V gene has CDR1 SGHTA and CDR2 FQGTGA.